The 25 T cell receptor beta chains given below trace back to one sample, sequenced in a study of post-analysis software for immune sequencing data. Built from TCR beta cDNA, the libraries had unique molecular identifiers in them. One entry per CDR3 protein, called by TCRdb with MiXCR from the PCR reads. The table shows roughly 150,000 distinct CDR3 sequences, with around 36% occurring only once. The specimen was blood, collected after autologous hematopoietic stem cell transplantation. The source is a girl aged 10-17 years with multiple sclerosis.

This clonotype came up a few times. The chain joins TRBV21-1 to TRBJ2-7; the D segment call TRBD1 is taken from the table without a DNA check. TRBV21-1 is a listed pseudogene. This CDR3 is 14 amino acids long. The CDR3: CASTQGKRSYEQYF. The CDR3 bases are TGTGCCAGTACACAGGGGAAGAGGTCCTACGAGCAGTACTTC.

This clonotype was found many times. The chain carries TRBV6-5 and TRBJ2-7; 7 nucleotides match TRBD2. The CDR3 loop spans 15 amino acids. CDR1 and CDR2 (germline): MNHEY, SVGAGI. Trimming at V came to 6 bases and at J to 2 bases, leaving 10 bases not matched to a gene. CDR3 sequence reads: CASRTLAGPAYEQYF. CDR3 in DNA: TGTGCCAGCAGAACCTTAGCGGGCCCAGCCTACGAGCAGTACTTC.

This chain links TRBV2 with TRBJ2-3; 9 positions match TRBD2. With 4 bases clipped from V and 5 bases from J, the junction kept 4 bases outside the gene matches. The CDR3 has 14 residues. Germline V CDR1 and CDR2: SNHLY, FYNNEI. The DNA of the CDR3 is TGTGCCAGCAGTGCCGGGACTAGCCTAGATACGCAGTATTTT. It translates to CASSAGTSLDTQYF.

This clonotype was observed a few times. The chain couples TRBV11-1 to TRBJ2-7, with D tentatively TRBD2 (5 bases). With 6 bases removed from V and 0 bases from J, the gap between germline ends came to 9 bases. The CDR3 spans 13 residues. CDR1 is SGHAT and CDR2 is FQDESV in the germline V gene (reference sequence). The CDR3 DNA reads as TGTGCCAGCAGGCCGGGAAGCTCCTACGAGCAGTACTTC. It is translated as CASRPGSSYEQYF.

This clonotype was seen a few times. The J gene is TRBJ1-5, the V gene TRBV19; tentatively, D is TRBD1 (6 bases). The CDR3 has 15 amino acids. V lost 3 bases and J lost 0, with 9 bases in between. Germline-derived CDR1 and CDR2 are LNHDA and SQIVND (reference sequence). CDR3 in amino acids: CASSMYRDSNQPQHF. The CDR3 coding sequence is TGTGCCAGTAGTATGTACAGGGATAGCAATCAGCCCCAGCATTTT.

The chain links TRBV6-6 to TRBJ2-1; D call uncertain. V dropped 6 bases and J dropped 0 bases, with 18 bases sitting between them. Germline CDR1 MNHNY, CDR2 SVGAGI (reference sequence). The CDR3 totals 17 residues. The CDR3 loop is CASRTMPPRASYNEQFF. For the CDR3, the DNA is TGTGCCAGCAGGACGATGCCGCCTAGGGCCTCCTACAATGAGCAGTTCTTC.

The chain joins TRBV20-1 to TRBJ2-3; D gene unclear. The CDR3 sequence is 9 residues long. V was shortened by 7 bases and J by 5 bases, with 4 bases between the two germline ends. Germline CDR1 is DFQATT and CDR2 is SNEGSKA (reference sequence). As DNA, the CDR3 is TGCAGTGTAAGAGATACGCAGTATTTT. Encoded protein: CSVRDTQYF.

The J gene is TRBJ2-1, the V gene TRBV7-3, with 8 bases aligning to TRBD2. The germline V gene encodes CDR1 SGHTA and CDR2 FQGTGA. The CDR3 loop spans 16 amino acids. V dropped 4 bases and J dropped 0; count of bases not matched to a gene: 5. The CDR3 here is CASSSMSGSSYNEQFF. CDR3 in DNA: TGTGCCAGCAGCTCCATGAGCGGGAGCTCCTACAATGAGCAGTTCTTC.

The chain is built from TRBV19 and TRBJ2-1; D not resolved. The CDR3 has 13 residues. The V end was cut by 5 bases, the J end by 9 bases, with 14 bases between. Germline values: CDR1 LNHDA, CDR2 SQIVND (reference sequence). In nucleotides, the CDR3 is TGTGCCAGTAGTTCCGAGAGGCTCGGTGAGCAGTTCTTC. Its protein is CASSSERLGEQFF.

In this sample, this clonotype turned up a few times. The chain employs TRBV5-1 and TRBJ2-4; 10 nucleotides align to TRBD2. TRBJ2-7 explains the end of the DNA better; the J call may be wrong. CDR3 size: 15 residues. Germline CDR1 SGHRS, CDR2 YFSETQ. The CDR3 DNA is TGCGCCAGCAGCTTTGGGACTAGCGAAAATTACGAGCAGTACTTC. Amino acid sequence: CASSFGTSENYEQYF.

On this clonotype itself: An end of the junction does not agree with germline; a read error may underlie this. The chain has TRBV20-1 and TRBJ2-7; 8 bases are shared with TRBD2. Germline loops: CDR1 DFQATT, CDR2 SNEGSKA (reference sequence). The CDR3 length is 14 residues. CDR3: CGAAGGDSSCEQYF. In nucleotides, the CDR3 is TGCGGTGCCGCCGGGGGGGACTCCTCCTGCGAGCAGTACTTC.

This clonotype was seen only a few times. The chain recombines TRBV29-1 with TRBJ1-2, with a weak D call TRBD1 (6 bases). The CDR3 sequence is 14 residues long. Germline values: CDR1 SQVTM, CDR2 ANQGSEA. Trimming stripped 5 bases from V and 0 bases from J, with 13 bases between. As DNA, the CDR3 is TGCAGCGTTCTTCAGGGGCCCTCTAACTATGGCTACACCTTC. Residues: CSVLQGPSNYGYTF.

This chain connects TRBV21-1 to TRBJ1-6. TRBV21-1 is classified as a pseudogene. The CDR3 loop spans 15 amino acids. The CDR3, as DNA: TGTGCCAGCAGCAAAGCTAGGGTAGTCGCTTCACCCCTCCACTTT. Translation gives CASSKARVVASPLHF.

The chain is built from TRBV12-3 or TRBV12-4 and TRBJ2-3; D tentatively reads TRBD1 or TRBD2 (5 bases each). Trimming removed 2 bases from V and 5 bases from J, with 14 bases in between. The CDR3 is made up of 15 amino acids. CDR3 coding DNA: TGTGCCAGCAGTTTATGGGGGAGAAGTAGAGATACGCAGTATTTT. Translating gives CASSLWGRSRDTQYF.

This chain uses TRBV20-1 with TRBJ2-7, with D perhaps being TRBD1 or TRBD2 (5 bases each). The CDR3 totals 15 residues. The V end lost 0 bases, the J end lost 2 bases, and 14 bases lay between the germline ends. Germline V lookup: CDR1 DFQATT, CDR2 SNEGSKA (reference sequence). The CDR3 spells CSARDYRQGAYEQYF. The CDR3 region has the DNA TGCAGTGCTAGAGATTATCGTCAGGGAGCCTACGAGCAGTACTTC.

This clonotype showed up just once. The chain combines TRBV7-2 with TRBJ2-4; D tentatively fits TRBD1 or TRBD2 (5 bases each). CDR1 and CDR2 (germline): SGHTA, FQGNSA. The CDR3 extends over 13 amino acids. Trimming pared 5 bases from V and 6 bases from J, leaving 11 bases between. CDR3: CASSDSGANIQYF. In DNA form, the CDR3 reads TGTGCCAGCAGCGATTCCGGGGCAAACATTCAGTACTTC.

This clonotype appeared a few times. The rearrangement links TRBV7-9 to TRBJ2-7, with D possibly being TRBD1 (6 bases). Germline lookup yields CDR1 SEHNR and CDR2 FQNEAQ (reference sequence). The CDR3 contains 14 residues. V gave up 6 bases and J gave up 4 bases, with 16 bases separating them. This CDR3 is CASSSEPQGYEQYF. As DNA, the CDR3 is TGTGCCAGCAGTTCAGAGCCTCAGGGGTACGAGCAGTACTTC. Drawing the rest from reference TRBV7-9 and TRBJ2-7, the complete variable domain is DTGVSQNPRHKITKRGQNVTFRCDPISEHNRLYWYRQTLGQGPEFLTYFQNEAQLEKSRLLSDRFSAERPKGSFSTLEIQRTEQGDSAMYLCASSSEPQGYEQYFGPGTRLTVT.

This chain uses TRBV2 with TRBJ2-1; 8 nucleotides agree with TRBD2. Germline lookup yields CDR1 SNHLY and CDR2 FYNNEI. The V gene end was trimmed by 8 bases and the J gene end by 2 bases; junction bases not matched to a gene: 8. This CDR3 has 15 amino acids. CDR3 DNA sequence: TGTGCCAGCCAGTCGGGCGGGAGGACCTACAATGAGCAGTTCTTC. Translation: CASQSGGRTYNEQFF.

This clonotype was observed many times. The chain links TRBV20-1 to TRBJ2-1, with no clear D. Per germline, CDR1 DFQATT and CDR2 SNEGSKA (reference sequence). Trimming removed 0 bases from V and 0 bases from J, with 12 bases in between. This CDR3 has 16 amino acids. In nucleotides, the CDR3 is TGCAGTGCTAGAGACGCGGCTCCCAGCTCCTACAATGAGCAGTTCTTC. This gives the protein CSARDAAPSSYNEQFF.

V gene TRBV29-1 combines with J gene TRBJ2-5; D unresolved. The length of the CDR3 is 12 residues. V was shortened by 2 bases and J by 10 bases, with 14 bases between the two germline ends. Germline CDR1 and CDR2: SQVTM and ANQGSEA. This CDR3 is CSVEHPRLLQYF. The CDR3 DNA reads TGCAGCGTTGAACATCCCAGGCTGCTCCAGTACTTC. Combining the CDR3 with reference TRBV29-1 and TRBJ2-5 gives the whole variable domain SAVISQKPSRDICQRGTSLTIQCQVDSQVTMMFWYRQQPGQSLTLIATANQGSEATYESGFVIDKFPISRPNLTFSTLTVSNMSPEDSSIYLCSVEHPRLLQYFGPGTRLLVL.

J is TRBJ2-2 and V is TRBV5-1; TRBD1 might be the D (7 bases). The CDR3 is made up of 17 amino acids. Germline CDR1 is SGHRS and CDR2 is YFSETQ. V lost 0 bases, J lost 6 bases, and 18 bases lay in between. The CDR3 sequence: CASSLGQGLLTAGELFF. CDR3 nucleotide sequence: TGCGCCAGCAGCTTGGGACAGGGACTTTTGACCGCCGGGGAGCTGTTTTTT.

This clonotype was counted ten times or more. The genes are TRBV6-5 and TRBJ2-3; TRBD2 agrees at 12 bases. CDR1 MNHEY and CDR2 SVGAGI come from the germline V gene. The junction had 9 bases not matched to a gene; V was cut back by 1 base and J by 4 bases. The CDR3 length is 18 residues. The CDR3: CASSYLNRLAGAADTQYF. In DNA, the CDR3 is TGTGCCAGCAGTTACTTGAATCGACTAGCGGGAGCTGCAGATACGCAGTATTTT.

V and J are TRBV7-3 and TRBJ2-1; 12 positions agree with TRBD2. V lost 3 bases, J lost 6 bases, and 3 bases stayed unmatched. This CDR3 contains 15 residues. CDR1 and CDR2 from the germline V gene are SGHTA and FQGTGA. CDR3 loop: CASSFRLAGANEQFF. In nucleotides, the CDR3 is TGTGCCAGCAGCTTTCGACTAGCGGGAGCCAATGAGCAGTTCTTC. Based on the CDR3 plus reference TRBV7-3 and TRBJ2-1, the full variable domain is GAGVSQTPSNKVTEKGKYVELRCDPISGHTALYWYRQSLGQGPEFLIYFQGTGAADDSGLPNDRFFAVRPEGSVSTLKIQRTERGDSAVYLCASSFRLAGANEQFFGPGTRLTVL.

This clonotype occurred many times. J is TRBJ1-5 and V is TRBV6-1; 10 bases agree with TRBD1. V gave up 7 bases and J gave up 3 bases; unmatched junction bases: 6. The CDR3 runs to 15 residues. In germline, CDR1 is MNHNS, CDR2 SASEGT. Here the CDR3 reads CASTPGQGLNQPQHF. The DNA for the CDR3 is TGTGCCAGCACCCCGGGACAGGGGCTCAATCAGCCCCAGCATTTT.

This clonotype has only a few counts. This sequence joins TRBV4-1 and TRBJ1-2, with TRBD1 as a possible D gene (5 bases). The CDR3 sequence is 15 residues long. Germline CDR1 and CDR2: MGHRA and YSYEKL. Trimming took off 1 base at V and 5 bases at J, with 14 bases between the two ends. This chain's CDR3 is CASSQVGRRRYGYTF. The CDR3 DNA is TGCGCCAGCAGCCAAGTGGGACGACGGAGGTATGGCTACACCTTC.